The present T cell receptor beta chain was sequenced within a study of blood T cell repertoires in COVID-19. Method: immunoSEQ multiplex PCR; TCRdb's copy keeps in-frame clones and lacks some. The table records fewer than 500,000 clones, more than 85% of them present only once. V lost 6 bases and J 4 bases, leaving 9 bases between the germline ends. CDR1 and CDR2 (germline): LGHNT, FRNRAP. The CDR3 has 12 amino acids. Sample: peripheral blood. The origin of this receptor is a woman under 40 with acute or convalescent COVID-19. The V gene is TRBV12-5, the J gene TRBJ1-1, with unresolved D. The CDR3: CASGADFTEAFF. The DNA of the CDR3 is TGTGCTAGTGGCGCAGATTTCACTGAAGCTTTCTTT. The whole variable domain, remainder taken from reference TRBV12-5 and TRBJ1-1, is DARVTQTPRHKVTEMGQEVTMRCQPILGHNTVFWYRQTMMQGLELLAYFRNRAPLDDSGMPKDRFSAEMPDATLATLKIQPSEPRDSAVYFCASGADFTEAFFGQGTRLTVV.